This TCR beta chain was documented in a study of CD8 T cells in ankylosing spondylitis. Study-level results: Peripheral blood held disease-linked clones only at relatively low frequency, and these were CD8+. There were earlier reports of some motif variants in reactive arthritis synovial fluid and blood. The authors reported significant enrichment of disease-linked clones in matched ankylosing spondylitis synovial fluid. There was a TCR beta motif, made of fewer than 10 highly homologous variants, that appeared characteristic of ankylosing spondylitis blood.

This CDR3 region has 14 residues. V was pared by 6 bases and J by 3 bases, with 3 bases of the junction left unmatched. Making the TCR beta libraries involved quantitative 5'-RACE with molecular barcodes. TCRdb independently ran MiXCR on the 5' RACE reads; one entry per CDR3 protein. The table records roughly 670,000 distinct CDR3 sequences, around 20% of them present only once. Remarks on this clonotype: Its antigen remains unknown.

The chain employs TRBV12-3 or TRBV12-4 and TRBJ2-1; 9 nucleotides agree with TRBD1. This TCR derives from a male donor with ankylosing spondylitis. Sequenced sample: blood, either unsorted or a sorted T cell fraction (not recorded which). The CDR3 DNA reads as TGTGCCAGCAGCGACAGGGGGAGCTACAATGAGCAGTTCTTC. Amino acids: CASSDRGSYNEQFF.